These 4 T cell receptor beta chains were sequenced from one sample in a study of identical twins. MiXCR was run by TCRdb on the 5' RACE reads, yielding one entry per CDR3 protein. The data show 1.5 million or so distinct CDR3 sequences, 25% to 35% seen once. Sequenced: cord blood. These receptor sequences come from a newborn girl in good health.

The gene calls are TRBV5-4 and TRBJ2-3; the match to TRBD2 covers 10 bases. This CDR3 has 15 amino acids. CDR1 is SGHNT and CDR2 is YYREEE in the germline V gene (reference sequence). With V trimmed by 3 bases and J by 3 bases, 4 bases remained unmatched. CDR3 DNA sequence: TGTGCCAGCAGCTCAAGGGGACTAGCGACAGATACGCAGTATTTT. It specifies CASSSRGLATDTQYF.

The sample holds a few counts of this clonotype. The V call is TRBV20-1, the J call TRBJ2-1; D gene uncertain. The V end was cut by 4 bases, the J end by 3 bases, with 13 bases between. The CDR3 spans 14 residues. Germline V gene sequence: CDR1 DFQATT, CDR2 SNEGSKA (reference sequence). The CDR3 DNA reads as TGCAGTGCTAATTCCCCTAGGGACTACAATGAGCAGTTCTTC. Amino acid sequence: CSANSPRDYNEQFF.

The V and J genes are TRBV20-1 and TRBJ2-3; 10 nucleotides align to TRBD2. Germline-derived CDR1 and CDR2 are DFQATT and SNEGSKA (reference sequence). This CDR3 has 16 amino acids. J gave up 6 bases and V 3 bases, and 12 bases lay outside the gene matches. The CDR3 region has the DNA TGCAGTGCTAGCCCGGCTAGCGGGGGTCTCGGGGATACGCAGTATTTT. Its protein is CSASPASGGLGDTQYF.

In its sample, this clonotype was seen many times. The chain recombines TRBV6-5 with TRBJ2-5; 8 nucleotides align to TRBD1. Germline V gene data show CDR1 as MNHEY and CDR2 as SVGAGI. Trimming took 5 bases from V and 5 from J; bases not matched to a gene: 4. This CDR3 has 13 amino acids. CDR3 nucleotides: TGTGCCAGCAGTCCGGACAGGGCGGAGACCCAGTACTTC. Translation: CASSPDRAETQYF.